The 22 T cell receptor beta chains reported below all come from one sample, sequenced in a study of blood T cell repertoires in COVID-19. The assay was immunoSEQ multiplex PCR, and TCRdb's table has in-frame clones only and misses some. The sample yields 150,000 to 200,000 clones, more than 75% seen once. The sequencing sample was made of peripheral blood. These receptors originate from a woman in her 50s with active or convalescent COVID-19.

The V gene is TRBV4-3, the J gene TRBJ2-2; D gene ambiguous. The CDR3 is 15 residues long. CDR1 LGHNA and CDR2 YSLEER come from the germline V gene. The V gene lost 0 bases and the J gene lost 2 bases, with 7 bases spanning the gap. The CDR3 bases are TGCGCCAGCAGCCAAGATGGCGGTAACACCGGGGAGCTGTTTTTT. Translating it yields CASSQDGGNTGELFF.

The chain couples TRBV13 to TRBJ1-2; 10 bases fit TRBD1. V was pared by 5 bases and J by 6 bases, with 9 bases of the junction left unmatched. CDR3 size: 15 residues. The germline CDR1 and CDR2 sequences are PRHDT and FYEKMQ (reference sequence). The CDR3 DNA sequence: TGTGCCAGCAGCGTCCGGGACAGGGGACGGAATGGCTACACCTTC. Its protein is CASSVRDRGRNGYTF.

In its sample, this clone was seen once. The chain joins TRBV28 to TRBJ1-4; D may be TRBD1 (5 bases). From germline, CDR1 is MDHEN and CDR2 SYDVKM. V was trimmed by 6 bases and J by 0 bases, leaving 14 bases between them. The CDR3 spans 16 residues. The DNA of the CDR3 is TGTGCCAGCAGCTTTACAGGAGTTGCAACTAATGAAAAACTGTTTTTT. Translation gives CASSFTGVATNEKLFF.

The chain combines TRBV10-3 with TRBJ1-1; D ambiguous. There are 14 residues in the CDR3. Germline CDR1 ENHRY, CDR2 SYGVKD. The germline V and J ends were trimmed by 1 base and 0 bases, with 6 bases remaining between them. In nucleotides, the CDR3 is TGTGCCATCAGTGAGTACACCTTGAACACTGAAGCTTTCTTT. It is translated as CAISEYTLNTEAFF.

As regards this clone: Distinct nucleotide sequences in the sample also encode this CDR3. J is TRBJ1-3 and V is TRBV30; D not resolved. This CDR3 is built from 11 residues. Germline CDR1 is GTSNPN and CDR2 is SVGIG (reference sequence). V lost 4 bases, J lost 4 bases, and 5 bases lay in between. Written as DNA, the CDR3 is TGTGCCTGGATGAGGGGAAACACCATATATTTT. Its translation: CAWMRGNTIYF.

In the case of this clone: With a far larger clone one base away, a read error is the likely cause. This chain connects TRBV28 to TRBJ2-1, with D possibly matching TRBD1 (5 bases). Germline CDR1 reads MDHEN; CDR2 reads SYDVKM. V was shortened by 6 bases and J by 8 bases, with 8 bases between the two germline ends. The CDR3 runs to 11 residues. The CDR3 is CASSQGDEQFF. The CDR3 nucleotides are TGTGCCAGCAGCCAAGGGGATGAGCAGTTCTTC.

The V call is TRBV6-5, the J call TRBJ2-5; D perhaps matches TRBD2 (5 bases). The V gene lost 0 bases and the J gene lost 3 bases, with 11 bases spanning the gap. CDR1 and CDR2 from the germline V gene are MNHEY and SVGAGI. This CDR3 spans 15 amino acids. As DNA, the CDR3 is TGTGCCAGCAGTTACTCGAGGCACGGGAAAGAGACCCAGTACTTC. Encoded protein: CASSYSRHGKETQYF.

The CDR3 bases are TGTGCCAGCAGCGCGTACCTTGGCGGACAGGGGGCTGAAGCTTTCTTT. This translates into CASSAYLGGQGAEAFF. The rearrangement joins TRBV9 to TRBJ1-1; TRBD1 matches 10 bases. After removal of 3 bases from V and 6 bases from J, the junction contained 11 bases not matched to a gene. The CDR3 consists of 16 residues. Germline V CDR1 and CDR2: SGDLS, YYNGEE.

The chain employs TRBV3-1 (or the pseudogene TRBV3-2) and TRBJ2-3; D not resolved. The CDR3 totals 14 residues. The V gene lost 4 bases and the J gene lost 2 bases, with 10 bases spanning the gap. CDR1 and CDR2 from the germline V gene are LGHDT and YNNKEL (reference sequence). The CDR3 sequence: CASSPRAYTDTQYF. CDR3 coding DNA: TGTGCCAGCAGCCCCAGAGCGTACACAGATACGCAGTATTTT.

The CDR3 nucleotides read TGTGCCAGCTTCCGGGACAGGGATAATTCACCCCTCCACTTT. Its translation: CASFRDRDNSPLHF. The chain uses TRBV7-8 and TRBJ1-6; 9 nucleotides agree with TRBD1. Per the germline V gene, CDR1 is SGHVS and CDR2 is FQNEAQ. The CDR3 runs 14 residues. Germline trimming cut 8 bases from V and 5 bases from J; bases unmatched to any gene: 4.

CDR3 sequence reads: CASSLGVDYGYTF. In DNA form, the CDR3 reads TGTGCCAGCAGCTTGGGAGTTGACTATGGCTACACCTTC. The V gene is TRBV5-5, the J gene TRBJ1-2; D is unresolved. V dropped 0 bases and J dropped 3 bases, with 6 bases sitting between them. In germline, CDR1 is SGHKS, CDR2 YYEKEE (reference sequence). CDR3 length: 13 residues.

This rearrangement joins TRBV21-1 to TRBJ1-4; TRBD1 is the table's D call and was not checked against the DNA. TRBV21-1 is a pseudogene segment. This CDR3 spans 15 amino acids. DNA for the CDR3: TGTGCCAGCAGCAATAAGGGGCTGGGAAATGAAAAACTGTTTTTT. The encoded protein is CASSNKGLGNEKLFF.

The chain combines TRBV19 with TRBJ2-3; D is ambiguous. The germline CDR1 and CDR2 sequences are LNHDA and SQIVND (reference sequence). This CDR3 has 14 amino acids. With 3 bases removed from V and 2 bases from J, the gap between germline ends came to 9 bases. The CDR3 spells CASSMRSFTDTQYF. As DNA, the CDR3 is TGTGCCAGTAGTATGCGGTCCTTCACAGATACGCAGTATTTT.

The chain carries TRBV5-6 and TRBJ1-1, with D tentatively TRBD1 (5 bases). The CDR3 is 14 amino acids. The germline V and J ends were trimmed by 0 bases and 3 bases, with 9 bases remaining between them. Germline CDR1 reads SGHDT; CDR2 reads YYEEEE. Here the CDR3 reads CASSLGGGDTEAFF. CDR3 bases: TGTGCCAGCAGCTTGGGCGGGGGGGACACTGAAGCTTTCTTT. Combining the CDR3 with reference TRBV5-6 and TRBJ1-1 gives the whole variable domain DAGVTQSPTHLIKTRGQQVTLRCSPKSGHDTVSWYQQALGQGPQFIFQYYEEEERQRGNFPDRFSGHQFPNYSSELNVNALLLGDSALYLCASSLGGGDTEAFFGQGTRLTVV.

The CDR3 nucleotides are TGTGCCAGCAGCCCGATCCTACTAGCGGGAGGCCCAAATACGCAGTATTTT. It encodes CASSPILLAGGPNTQYF. This chain links TRBV7-6 with TRBJ2-3, with 12 bases lining up with TRBD2. After removal of 5 bases from V and 7 bases from J, the junction contained 13 bases not matched to a gene. From germline, CDR1 is SGHVS and CDR2 FNYEAQ. There are 17 residues in the CDR3.

The CDR3, as DNA: TGTGCCAGTACCATAGGACAGGGCGGCTACACCTTC. As protein: CASTIGQGGYTF. V is TRBV19 and J is TRBJ1-2; TRBD1 agrees at 8 bases. The CDR3 totals 12 residues. V gave up 7 bases and J gave up 8 bases; unmatched junction bases: 6. Germline CDR1 LNHDA, CDR2 SQIVND (reference sequence).

The chain uses TRBV6-5 and TRBJ1-5; no clear D. Trimming stripped 5 bases from V and 9 bases from J, with 17 bases between. This CDR3 spans 14 amino acids. Germline V gene sequence: CDR1 MNHEY, CDR2 SVGAGI. The CDR3 DNA reads TGTGCCAGCAGTCGCACCTCAGGTGGATCGCCCCAGCATTTT. The encoded protein is CASSRTSGGSPQHF.

The chain combines TRBV5-6 with TRBJ1-5; the match to TRBD1 covers 9 bases. The CDR3 covers 17 residues. The trim removed 4 bases at V and 3 bases at J, leaving 11 bases unmatched. Germline values: CDR1 SGHDT, CDR2 YYEEEE. The CDR3, as DNA: TGTGCCAGCAGCCTCCTAACGGGACAGGGTGACAATCAGCCCCAGCATTTT. Its translation is CASSLLTGQGDNQPQHF.

The table lists this clone with a few counts. V is TRBV9 and J is TRBJ1-2; 10 nucleotides align to TRBD1. V trimming: 0 bases; J trimming: 7 bases; junction bases outside the gene matches: 0. Germline V gives CDR1 SGDLS, CDR2 YYNGEE. The CDR3 spans 13 residues. The CDR3: CASSVGDRGGYTF. As DNA, the CDR3 is TGTGCCAGCAGCGTAGGGGACAGGGGTGGCTACACCTTC.

The chain combines TRBV5-1 with TRBJ2-2; 9 positions agree with TRBD1. Trimming removed 5 bases from V and 1 base from J; junction bases left unmatched: 9. CDR3 length: 17 amino acids. Germline CDR1 is SGHRS and CDR2 is YFSETQ. This CDR3 reads CASSISGGQGNTGELFF. In DNA form, the CDR3 reads TGCGCCAGCAGTATCTCCGGGGGACAGGGGAACACCGGGGAGCTGTTTTTT.

The V and J genes are TRBV4-2 and TRBJ1-1, with D unclear. V lost 4 bases, J lost 3 bases, and 12 bases lay in between. The CDR3 is 14 residues long. The V gene's germline CDR1 is LGHNA and CDR2 YNFKEQ. The CDR3: CASSPLSFDTEAFF. CDR3 bases: TGTGCCAGCAGCCCGTTATCGTTCGACACTGAAGCTTTCTTT.

This sequence joins TRBV7-2 and TRBJ1-1; D not resolved. The CDR3 has 13 residues. The germline CDR1 and CDR2 sequences are SGHTA and FQGNSA. Trimming removed 1 base from V and 6 bases from J, with 9 bases in between. The CDR3 DNA is TGTGCCAGCAGCTTAGGACAAACGGCTGAAGCTTTCTTT. Translated: CASSLGQTAEAFF.